These 8 T cell receptor beta chains share one sample of origin, sequenced in a study of T cells in Graves' hyperthyroidism and ophthalmopathy. The investigators amplified TCR beta CDR3 regions from RNA transcripts. A first-round RT-PCR of the TCR CDR3 used the HTBI primer set. TCRdb re-derived calls from the multiplex PCR reads in MiXCR, one entry per CDR3 protein. This table holds around 700,000 distinct CDR3 sequences, 30% to 40% found once. Sequencing was done on a sample of blood. Every receptor here comes from a woman in her thirties or forties with Graves' hyperthyroidism.

This clonotype was seen repeatedly, ten times or more. V gene TRBV4-3 combines with J gene TRBJ2-2; maybe TRBD2 (5 bases). This CDR3 has 13 residues. Germline lookup yields CDR1 LGHNA and CDR2 YSLEER. V lost 0 bases to trimming and J lost 9 bases, with 8 bases between them. The CDR3: CASSQDVARELFF. The CDR3 DNA reads as TGCGCCAGCAGCCAAGATGTAGCGAGGGAGCTGTTTTTT.

This clonotype was counted ten times or more. This rearrangement joins TRBV10-3 to TRBJ1-4; TRBD1 might be the D (6 bases). The V gene's germline CDR1 is ENHRY and CDR2 SYGVKD. This CDR3 region has 14 residues. V was clipped by 0 bases and J by 8 bases, with 10 bases between them. CDR3 loop: CAISESTGSEKLFF. In nucleotides, the CDR3 is TGTGCCATCAGTGAGTCGACAGGAAGCGAAAAACTGTTTTTT.

The V call is TRBV2, the J call TRBJ2-6; a weak D match, TRBD1 (5 bases). The germline V gene has CDR1 SNHLY and CDR2 FYNNEI. The germline V and J ends were trimmed by 7 bases and 2 bases, with 12 bases remaining between them. The CDR3 totals 15 residues. As DNA, the CDR3 is TGTGCCAGCAAAAGGGGCGCCGCTGGGGCCAACGTCCTGACTTTC. Translating it yields CASKRGAAGANVLTF.

This sequence joins TRBV7-9 and TRBJ2-7; perhaps TRBD1 as D (5 bases). CDR3 length: 12 residues. CDR1 is SEHNR, CDR2 FQNEAQ, per germline (reference sequence). Trimming shortened V by 6 bases and J by 6 bases, and 12 bases separated the two germline ends. The CDR3 DNA follows: TGTGCCAGCAGTTTCAGGGTCAGCGAGCAGTACTTC. It is translated as CASSFRVSEQYF.

V and J are TRBV7-2 and TRBJ2-3; TRBD1 agrees at 10 bases. CDR1 and CDR2 from the germline V gene are SGHTA and FQGNSA. Germline trimming cut 5 bases from V and 4 bases from J; bases unmatched to any gene: 6. The CDR3 is 15 residues long. In DNA form, the CDR3 reads TGTACCAGCAGCCCCCTGGGACAGGGGTCAGATACGCAGTATTTT. Protein: CTSSPLGQGSDTQYF. The complete variable domain, with remaining parts taken from reference TRBV7-2 and TRBJ2-3, reads GAGVSQSPSNKVTEKGKDVELRCDPISGHTALYWYRQSLGQGLEFLIYFQGNSAPDKSGLPSDRFSAERTGGSVSTLTIQRTQQEDSAVYLCTSSPLGQGSDTQYFGPGTRLTVL.

The chain combines TRBV29-1 with TRBJ1-2, with TRBD1 matching over 7 bases. V gave up 8 bases and J gave up 4 bases; unmatched junction bases: 4. This CDR3 region has 11 residues. CDR1 and CDR2 from the germline V gene are SQVTM and ANQGSEA. CDR3 protein: CSSTGPYGYTF. Written as DNA, the CDR3 is TGCAGCTCGACAGGGCCCTATGGCTACACCTTC.

This clonotype was seen ten or more times. The chain joins TRBV20-1 to TRBJ2-5; D not certain. The germline V gene has CDR1 DFQATT and CDR2 SNEGSKA (reference sequence). CDR3 length equals 13 residues. V lost 0 bases to trimming and J lost 3 bases, with 8 bases between them. The CDR3 DNA follows: TGCAGTGCTAGAGATGGCGGAAAAGAGACCCAGTACTTC. Protein product: CSARDGGKETQYF.

There are a few counts of this clonotype. This chain links TRBV7-2 with TRBJ2-5; either TRBD1 or TRBD2 may supply D (5 bases each). This CDR3 has 15 residues. Germline V gene data show CDR1 as SGHTA and CDR2 as FQGNSA. Trimming removed 5 bases at V and 0 bases at J, with 13 bases between. Here the CDR3 reads CASSRTFGDQETQYF. In nucleotides, the CDR3 is TGTGCCAGCAGCCGGACATTCGGGGACCAAGAGACCCAGTACTTC.